The clone carrying this T cell receptor (beta chain) appeared a single time. Its antigen is unknown. Germline V lookup: CDR1 MNHEY, CDR2 SVGAGI. The CDR3 sequence is 16 residues long. Germline trimming cut 0 bases from V and 5 bases from J; bases unmatched to any gene: 6. The sample comes from a study of cytomegalovirus exposure and HLA in healthy donors. Donors were drawn from the approximately 110-subject validation cohort, separate from the roughly 670-subject first cohort. Broader study findings: As was reported, the classifier diagnosed cytomegalovirus status with high specificity and sensitivity. The study found most TCR sequences rare, yet found some public TCRs in many donors. TCR beta chains numbering more than 150 were designated cytomegalovirus-associated.

Repertoires were generated with immunoSEQ multiplex PCR, while TCRdb's copy carries only in-frame clones and drops some. Among approximately 150,000 clones listed, approximately 86% were seen once. J is TRBJ1-5 and V is TRBV6-5; 8 bases line up with TRBD1. This TCR was sampled from a man between 25 and 39 years old in good health and CMV-seropositive. The sample consisted of PBMCs. The CDR3 DNA follows: TGTGCCAGCAGTTACTCCGGGACAGGCGGGTATCAGCCCCAGCATTTT. The encoded protein is CASSYSGTGGYQPQHF.